These T cell receptor beta chains were read from a single sample in a study of monozygotic twins with inflammatory bowel disease. Each CDR3 protein gets one entry in TCRdb, which reprocessed the 5' RACE reads and gives no DNA. Recorded for this sample: some 210,000 distinct CDR3 sequences. Material for sequencing was blood. Receptors were obtained from a human donor with ulcerative colitis or Crohn's disease, or a healthy co-twin of an affected twin (not recorded which). CDR3s include the opening cysteine and the closing phenylalanine or tryptophan.

>TRBJ1-2|TRBV11-2
CASSSPPGRGYTF
>TRBJ2-3|TRBV12-3/TRBV12-4
CASRPYGQASDTQYF
>TRBJ2-3|TRBV4-1
CASSQSSGTGGATDTQYF
>TRBJ1-5|TRBV29-1
CSVAAGIDQPQHF
>TRBJ2-3|TRBV5-1
CASTGGSGVTDTQYF
>TRBJ2-1|TRBV20-1
CSAPPQVTNEQFF
>TRBJ1-2|TRBV14
CASSQFTGAYGYTF
>TRBJ2-1|TRBV3-1
CASSQANPGEWLGNEQFF
>TRBJ2-2|TRBV5-1
CASSLVPGGPGELFF
>TRBJ2-3|TRBV29-1
CSVITDSTDTQYF